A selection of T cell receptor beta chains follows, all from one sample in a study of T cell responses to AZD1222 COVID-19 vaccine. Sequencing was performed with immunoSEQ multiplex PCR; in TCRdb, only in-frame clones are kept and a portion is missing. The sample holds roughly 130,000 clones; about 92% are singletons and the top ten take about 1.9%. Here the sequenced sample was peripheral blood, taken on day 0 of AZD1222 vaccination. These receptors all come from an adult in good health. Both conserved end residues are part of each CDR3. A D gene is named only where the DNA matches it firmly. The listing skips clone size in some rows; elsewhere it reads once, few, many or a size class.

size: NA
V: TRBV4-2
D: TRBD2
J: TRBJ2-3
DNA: TGTGCCAGCAGCCAAGGGGGGACTAGATTCACAGATACGCAGTATTTT
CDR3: CASSQGGTRFTDTQYF

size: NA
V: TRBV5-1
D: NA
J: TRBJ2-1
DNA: TGCGCCAGCAGCTTGAGTCAGTTAGCCGGTGAGCAGTTCTTC
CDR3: CASSLSQLAGEQFF

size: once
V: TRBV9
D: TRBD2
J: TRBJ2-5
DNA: TGTGCCAGCAGCGTAGGCGGGGGGCACCAAGAGACCCAGTACTTC
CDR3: CASSVGGGHQETQYF

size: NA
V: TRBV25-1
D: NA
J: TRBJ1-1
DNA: TGTGCCAGCAGTGGCCTCCAACAGGGTGGGAACACTGAAGCTTTCTTT
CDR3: CASSGLQQGGNTEAFF

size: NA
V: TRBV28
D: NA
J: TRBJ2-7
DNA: TGTGCCAGCAGTTTACCCAGGGGCACCGAGCAGTACTTC
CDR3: CASSLPRGTEQYF

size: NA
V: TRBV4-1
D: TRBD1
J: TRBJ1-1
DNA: TGCGCCAGCAGCCAAAATCCCCAGGGGGGGACTGAAGCTTTCTTT
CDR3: CASSQNPQGGTEAFF

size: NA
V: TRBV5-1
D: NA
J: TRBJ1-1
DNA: TGCGCCAGCAGCATCCGGGGTAGGACCGAAGCTTTCTTT
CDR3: CASSIRGRTEAFF

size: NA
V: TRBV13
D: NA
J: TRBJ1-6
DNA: TGTGCCAGCAGCTCCATCTCGGGGGGTCCGAATTCACCCCTCCACTTT
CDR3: CASSSISGGPNSPLHF

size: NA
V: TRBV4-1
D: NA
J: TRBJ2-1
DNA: TGCGCCAGCAGGCCCCCGGGGGCTAATGCCTACAATGAGCAGTTCTTC
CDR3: CASRPPGANAYNEQFF

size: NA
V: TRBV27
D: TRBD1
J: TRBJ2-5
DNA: TGTGCCAGCAGTTTTGGACAGGCCCAAGAGACCCAGTACTTC
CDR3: CASSFGQAQETQYF

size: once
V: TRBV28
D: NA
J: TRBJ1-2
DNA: TGTGCCAGCAGTTTAACTATTGGGGGCTACACCTTC
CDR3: CASSLTIGGYTF

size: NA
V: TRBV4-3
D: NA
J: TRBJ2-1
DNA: TGCGCCAGCAGCCCGGGTCTCTCCTACAATGAGCAGTTCTTC
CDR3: CASSPGLSYNEQFF

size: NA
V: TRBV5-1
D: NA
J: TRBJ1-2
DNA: TGCGCCAGCAGTTTGGGGTTTCGCGATGGCTACACCTTC
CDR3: CASSLGFRDGYTF

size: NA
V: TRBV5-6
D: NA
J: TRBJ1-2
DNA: TGTGCCAGCAGCTTACAGGGCTATGGCTACACCTTC
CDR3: CASSLQGYGYTF

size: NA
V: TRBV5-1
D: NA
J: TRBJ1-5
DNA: TGCGCCAGCAGCCCTACCGGACAGTTTAATCAGCCCCAGCATTTT
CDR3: CASSPTGQFNQPQHF

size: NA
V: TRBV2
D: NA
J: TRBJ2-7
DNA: TGTGCCAGCAGTCCGCGGTCCTACGAGCAGTACTTC
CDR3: CASSPRSYEQYF

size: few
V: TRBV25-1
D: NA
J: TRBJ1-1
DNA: TGTGCCAGCAGTGAGGCGACAGTTACTGAAGCTTTCTTT
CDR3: CASSEATVTEAFF

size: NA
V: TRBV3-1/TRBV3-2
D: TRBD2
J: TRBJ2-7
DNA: TGTGCCAGCAGCCAAGAATCCCCCTATAGCGGGCTGTCCTACGAGCAGTACTTC
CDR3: CASSQESPYSGLSYEQYF

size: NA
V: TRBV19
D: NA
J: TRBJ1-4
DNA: TGTGCCACCCGGGAGGGGACAACTAATGAAAAACTGTTTTTT
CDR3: CATREGTTNEKLFF

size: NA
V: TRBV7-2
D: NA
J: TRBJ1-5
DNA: TGTGCCAGCAGCCTAGACGCAAATCAGCCCCAGCATTTT
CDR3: CASSLDANQPQHF

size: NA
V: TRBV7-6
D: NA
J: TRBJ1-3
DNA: TGTGCCAGCAGCACAACAAGGGTCTCTGGAAACACCATATATTTT
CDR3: CASSTTRVSGNTIYF

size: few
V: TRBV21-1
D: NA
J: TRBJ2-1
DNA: TGTGCCAGCAGTCTCGGGTTGGAGCAGTTCTTC
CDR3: CASSLGLEQFF

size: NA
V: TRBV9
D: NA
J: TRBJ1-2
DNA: TGTGCCAGCAGCGATAACCGGGGTGCTTTCTATGGCTACACCTTC
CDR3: CASSDNRGAFYGYTF

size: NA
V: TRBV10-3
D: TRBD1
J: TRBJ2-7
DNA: TGTGCCATCAGTCCCGGGACAGGCTCTGGTGAGCAGTACTTC
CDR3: CAISPGTGSGEQYF

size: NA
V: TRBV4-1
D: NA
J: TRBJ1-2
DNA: TGCGCCAGCAGCCCCCAGATACAGGGTGGGCGAGGCTACACCTTC
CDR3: CASSPQIQGGRGYTF

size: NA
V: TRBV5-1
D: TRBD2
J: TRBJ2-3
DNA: TGCGCCAGCATGGGAGGACTAGCCTCGGATACGCAGTATTTT
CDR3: CASMGGLASDTQYF

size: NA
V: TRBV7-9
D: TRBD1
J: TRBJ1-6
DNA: TGTGCCAGCAGCTTAGCCGTAGGACAGGGGAATTCACCCCTCCACTTT
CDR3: CASSLAVGQGNSPLHF

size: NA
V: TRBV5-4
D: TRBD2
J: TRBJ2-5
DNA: TGTGCCAGCAGGGCCGGGGGGACTACGGAGACCCAGTACTTC
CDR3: CASRAGGTTETQYF

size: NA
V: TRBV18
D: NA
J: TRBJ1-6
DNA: TGTGCCAGCTCACCCCTGGGCGATAATTCACCCCTCCACTTT
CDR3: CASSPLGDNSPLHF

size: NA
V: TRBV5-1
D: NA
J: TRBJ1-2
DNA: TGCGCCAGCAGTTACCGACAGGAGATAACGACCTATGGCTACACCTTC
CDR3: CASSYRQEITTYGYTF

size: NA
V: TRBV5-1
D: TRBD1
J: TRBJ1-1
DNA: TGCGCCAGCAGCGAAACCTCCGGGACAGATACTGAAGCTTTCTTT
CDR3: CASSETSGTDTEAFF

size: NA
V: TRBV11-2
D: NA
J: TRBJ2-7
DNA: TGTGCCAGCAGCTTAATTAACACCTACTACGAGCAGTACTTC
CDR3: CASSLINTYYEQYF

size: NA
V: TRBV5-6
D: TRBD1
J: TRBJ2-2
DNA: TGTGCCAGCAGCTTGGAACAGGGGGGTGCCGGGGAGCTGTTTTTT
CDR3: CASSLEQGGAGELFF

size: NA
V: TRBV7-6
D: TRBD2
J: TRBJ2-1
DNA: TGTGCCAGCAGCTGGGCTAGCGGCCTTCCCCGCTCCTACAATGAGCAGTTCTTC
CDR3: CASSWASGLPRSYNEQFF

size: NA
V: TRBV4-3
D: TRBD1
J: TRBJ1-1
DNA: TGCGCCAGCAGCCAGGGAGAGACAGGGGGCCCGAACACTGAAGCTTTCTTT
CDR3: CASSQGETGGPNTEAFF

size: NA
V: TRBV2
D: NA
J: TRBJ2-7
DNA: TGTGCCAGCAGGGACCAATTACGGGAGCAGTACTTC
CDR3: CASRDQLREQYF

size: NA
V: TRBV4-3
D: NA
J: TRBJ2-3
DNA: TGCGCCAGCAGCCAAGAATGGGGTCGCGGGGCCACAGATACGCAGTATTTT
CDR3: CASSQEWGRGATDTQYF

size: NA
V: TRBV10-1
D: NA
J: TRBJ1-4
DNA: TGCGCCAGCAGTGAGTCCCAACGAGAAAAACTGTTTTTT
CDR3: CASSESQREKLFF

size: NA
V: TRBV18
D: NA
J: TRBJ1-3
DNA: TGTGCCAGCTCACCACCGGGCAACTCTGGAAACACCATATATTTT
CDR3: CASSPPGNSGNTIYF

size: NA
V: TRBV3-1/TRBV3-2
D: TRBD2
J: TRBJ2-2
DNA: TGTGCCAGCAGCCAGATACTAGCGGGGGGACCCCGGGAGCTGTTTTTT
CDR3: CASSQILAGGPRELFF

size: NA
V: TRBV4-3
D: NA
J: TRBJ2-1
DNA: TGCGCCAGCAGCCAAGACAGGGAAGCCTACAATGAGCAGTTCTTC
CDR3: CASSQDREAYNEQFF

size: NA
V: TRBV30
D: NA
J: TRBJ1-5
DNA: TGTGCCTGGAGTTCCCCCGGCCAGCCCCAGCATTTT
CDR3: CAWSSPGQPQHF

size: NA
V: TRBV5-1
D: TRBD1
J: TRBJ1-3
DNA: TGCGCCAGCAGCACCGGACAGGCCTTCGCCCTCTCTGGAAACACCATATATTTT
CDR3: CASSTGQAFALSGNTIYF

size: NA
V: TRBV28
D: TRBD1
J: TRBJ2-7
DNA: TGTGCCAGCAGTTCAGGCAGGGGGCTGTACGAGCAGTACTTC
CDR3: CASSSGRGLYEQYF

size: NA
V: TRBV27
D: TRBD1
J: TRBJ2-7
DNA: TGTGCCAGCAGTTTATCGCCCCGACAGGGTTCGTCCTACGAGCAGTACTTC
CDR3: CASSLSPRQGSSYEQYF